This TCR beta chain was profiled in a study of cytomegalovirus exposure and HLA in healthy donors. Study observations and caveats: The dataset shows that most TCR sequences were rare, while some public TCRs occurred in many donors.

Sequencing was performed with immunoSEQ multiplex PCR; in TCRdb, only in-frame clones are kept and a portion is missing. Here the sample spans fewer than 200,000 clones, approximately 86% being singletons. Comment on this clone: The antigen is undetermined.

There are 16 residues in the CDR3. The V gene end was trimmed by 4 bases and the J gene end by 2 bases; junction bases not matched to a gene: 10. Germline CDR1 SGHRS, CDR2 YFSETQ. The specimen sequenced was PBMCs. The chain is built from TRBV5-1 and TRBJ2-7, with TRBD2 matching 9 bases. The source is a man between 18 and 35 years old in good health and CMV-seropositive. The CDR3 loop reads CASSGPIAGVAYEQYF. The CDR3 DNA is TGCGCCAGCAGCGGACCCATAGCGGGAGTTGCCTACGAGCAGTACTTC.